This entry lists 23 T cell receptor beta chains sequenced from one sample in a study of beta chain features in type 1 diabetes. The entirety of the isolated RNA underwent reverse transcription, so expressed TCRB transcripts were sequenced. Assay: immunoSEQ multiplex PCR; the TCRdb copy retains only in-frame clones and omits some. The sample yields hundreds of thousands of clones, 15% seen once. The sample taken for sequencing was naive CD4+ T cells from blood. The receptors stem from a man between 18 and 29 years old in good health.

There are a few counts of this clone. This sequence joins TRBV9 and TRBJ2-7; 7 bases line up with TRBD2. The V and J ends lost 0 bases and 0 bases, in that order; junction bases with no gene match: 6. The CDR3 spans 16 residues. Germline V gene lookup returns CDR1 SGDLS and CDR2 YYNGEE. The CDR3 sequence: CASSVGSGASSYEQYF. CDR3 DNA sequence: TGTGCCAGCAGCGTAGGAAGCGGGGCGAGCTCCTACGAGCAGTACTTC.

The rearrangement joins TRBV25-1 to TRBJ2-4, with D hard to call. The CDR3 is 15 amino acids. CDR1 is MGHDK, CDR2 SYGVNS, per germline. Trimming left V 2 bases short and J 1 base short, with 9 bases between. The CDR3 here is CASSEGGLAKNIQYF. The CDR3 nucleotides are TGTGCCAGCAGTGAAGGCGGTCTGGCCAAAAACATTCAGTACTTC.

This clone was detected many times. The chain combines TRBV18 with TRBJ2-1; the D is unclear. The germline V gene encodes CDR1 KGHSH and CDR2 LQKENI. This CDR3 has 12 residues. With 2 bases removed from V and 6 bases from J, the gap between germline ends came to 5 bases. The CDR3 loop is CASSPSTNEQFF. The CDR3 DNA follows: TGTGCCAGCTCACCATCGACCAATGAGCAGTTCTTC.

The rearrangement uses TRBV5-6 and TRBJ2-5; the match to TRBD2 covers 11 bases. V dropped 4 bases and J dropped 1; count of bases not matched to a gene: 6. This CDR3 comprises 16 residues. Germline V gene lookup returns CDR1 SGHDT and CDR2 YYEEEE. The CDR3 DNA follows: TGTGCCAGCAGCATCACTAGCGGGGGAAGCCAAGAGACCCAGTACTTC. This encodes CASSITSGGSQETQYF. Combining the CDR3 with reference TRBV5-6 and TRBJ2-5 gives the whole variable domain DAGVTQSPTHLIKTRGQQVTLRCSPKSGHDTVSWYQQALGQGPQFIFQYYEEEERQRGNFPDRFSGHQFPNYSSELNVNALLLGDSALYLCASSITSGGSQETQYFGPGTRLLVL.

This clone was detected only a few times. J is TRBJ2-2 and V is TRBV2; 8 positions match TRBD1. V shed 6 bases, J shed 2 bases, and the junction held 5 bases outside the gene matches. Germline V gene data show CDR1 as SNHLY and CDR2 as FYNNEI. This CDR3 region has 15 residues. The CDR3 DNA is TGTGCCAGCAGCCGGACAGGGAGTAACACCGGGGAGCTGTTTTTT. Encoded protein: CASSRTGSNTGELFF.

This clone has a handful of counts. The chain combines TRBV9 with TRBJ2-3; 12 positions agree with TRBD2. The CDR3 has 18 residues. The V gene's germline CDR1 is SGDLS and CDR2 YYNGEE. The V and J ends lost 0 bases and 3 bases, in that order; junction bases with no gene match: 8. CDR3 DNA sequence: TGTGCCAGCAGCGTAGGGACTAGCGGGGTCTCCTCTACAGATACGCAGTATTTT. It codes for CASSVGTSGVSSTDTQYF. Based on the CDR3 plus reference TRBV9 and TRBJ2-3, the full variable domain is DSGVTQTPKHLITATGQRVTLRCSPRSGDLSVYWYQQSLDQGLQFLIQYYNGEERAKGNILERFSAQQFPDLHSELNLSSLELGDSALYFCASSVGTSGVSSTDTQYFGPGTRLTVL.

The rearrangement links TRBV11-2 to TRBJ1-1; D remains ambiguous. The V end lost 3 bases, the J end lost 1 base, and 15 bases lay between the germline ends. Germline V lookup: CDR1 SGHAT, CDR2 FQNNGV. This CDR3 region has 16 residues. The CDR3 DNA reads as TGTGCCAGCAGCTTTCGGCGGATTCGGGGGAACACTGAAGCTTTCTTT. It encodes CASSFRRIRGNTEAFF.

In this sample, this clone turned up a few times. The chain employs TRBV30 and TRBJ1-6, with D possibly being TRBD1 (6 bases). Trimming cost V 5 bases and J 3 bases, with 14 bases left between them. This CDR3 spans 15 amino acids. The germline gives CDR1 GTSNPN, CDR2 SVGIG (reference sequence). In DNA form, the CDR3 reads TGTGCCTGGGGACCACAGGGAAACTATAATTCACCCCTCCACTTT. Residues: CAWGPQGNYNSPLHF.

The chain carries TRBV2 and TRBJ1-6; maybe TRBD1 (6 bases). This CDR3 comprises 12 residues. Trimming cost V 6 bases and J 10 bases, with 10 bases left between them. Germline CDR1 is SNHLY and CDR2 is FYNNEI. CDR3 DNA sequence: TGTGCCAGCAGGACTCAGGGGTCACCCCTCCACTTT. Its translation: CASRTQGSPLHF.

The rearrangement uses TRBV7-2 and TRBJ2-7; TRBD1 matches at 8 bases. Germline lookup yields CDR1 SGHTA and CDR2 FQGNSA. CDR3 length equals 15 residues. With V trimmed by 5 bases and J by 0 bases, 6 bases remained unmatched. DNA for the CDR3: TGTGCCAGCAGCCAGGGGGCTAGCGTCTCCTACGAGCAGTACTTC. Its translation is CASSQGASVSYEQYF.

There are a few counts of this clone. The J gene is TRBJ1-3, the V gene TRBV18; D is unresolved. V was pared by 4 bases and J by 4 bases, with 8 bases between. The CDR3 is 13 residues long. CDR1 and CDR2 (germline): KGHSH, LQKENI. This CDR3 is CASSQYRGNTIYF. The CDR3 bases are TGTGCCAGCTCACAATATCGGGGAAACACCATATATTTT.

This clone was detected ten times or more. The V call is TRBV7-9, the J call TRBJ2-7, with TRBD1 matching 7 bases. The V segment lost 3 bases and the J segment 3 bases; nucleotides outside the gene matches: 5. This CDR3 is built from 14 residues. CDR1 and CDR2 (germline): SEHNR, FQNEAQ (reference sequence). The CDR3 protein is CASSLGTAHYEQYF. Here the CDR3 DNA reads TGTGCCAGCAGCTTGGGGACAGCCCACTACGAGCAGTACTTC.

The CDR3 DNA sequence: TGCGCCAGCAGCCTCCAGCCAAGTATTGCACAAGGGAGTGAGCAGTTCTTC. Protein: CASSLQPSIAQGSEQFF. V usage is TRBV5-1 and J usage is TRBJ2-1, with D perhaps matching TRBD2 (5 bases). Germline-derived CDR1 and CDR2 are SGHRS and YFSETQ. V lost 4 bases to trimming and J lost 9 bases, with 26 bases between them. The CDR3 extends over 17 amino acids.

This clone was seen only a few times. This rearrangement joins TRBV7-2 to TRBJ1-6; 8 nucleotides match TRBD1. The germline V gene encodes CDR1 SGHTA and CDR2 FQGNSA. V lost 1 base to trimming and J lost 15 bases; unmatched junction nucleotides: 8. The length of the CDR3 is 14 residues. As DNA, the CDR3 is TGTGCCAGCAGCTTAGAAGTGGTAGGACAGGGCCTCCACTTT. It codes for CASSLEVVGQGLHF.

V is TRBV28 and J is TRBJ2-7; TRBD1 aligns across 8 bases. Trimming took 4 bases from V and 2 from J; bases not matched to a gene: 7. The germline CDR1 and CDR2 sequences are MDHEN and SYDVKM. The CDR3 contains 15 residues. CDR3 nucleotide sequence: TGTGCCAGCAGTTCCCGGGACAGGAGCACCTACGAGCAGTACTTC. This translates into CASSSRDRSTYEQYF.

This clone showed up just a few times. J is TRBJ1-5 and V is TRBV27, with D uncertain. The CDR3 is 14 residues long. Trimming shortened V by 0 bases and J by 7 bases, and 10 bases separated the two germline ends. CDR1 MNHEY and CDR2 SMNVEV come from the germline V gene (reference sequence). The CDR3 nucleotides are TGTGCCAGCAGTTTATCGCAGGCATTCCAGCCCCAGCATTTT. Translation: CASSLSQAFQPQHF.

This clone was seen a handful of times. The chain is built from TRBV5-6 and TRBJ1-2; D is perhaps TRBD1 (6 bases). Germline CDR1 SGHDT, CDR2 YYEEEE. CDR3 length: 16 residues. V lost 4 bases, J lost 6 bases, and 22 bases lay in between. CDR3 DNA sequence: TGTGCCAGCAGCGCGAGACTTCAGGGGTTCATCGATGGCTACACCTTC. This translates into CASSARLQGFIDGYTF.

This clone has more than one count but fewer than ten. DNA for the CDR3: TGTGCCACCAGCCCACTCCGGGACAGAAATCAGCCCCAGCATTTT. Its protein product is CATSPLRDRNQPQHF. The rearrangement uses TRBV15 and TRBJ1-5, with TRBD1 identical over 7 bases. CDR3 length equals 15 residues. Germline V gene lookup returns CDR1 LNHNV and CDR2 YYDKDF (reference sequence). The V and J ends lost 5 bases and 4 bases, in that order; junction bases with no gene match: 8.

This clone was seen a few times. DNA of the CDR3: TGTGCCAGCAGCGATTGGCAGGAGCAGTACTTC. It translates to CASSDWQEQYF. This chain uses TRBV14 with TRBJ2-7; no definite D call. The CDR3 contains 11 residues. Germline loops: CDR1 SGHDN, CDR2 FVKESK. The ends were cut back, 5 bases at V and 7 bases at J, with 9 bases in the middle.

In this sample, this clone turned up a few times. An end of the junction differs from the germline gene, which may be a read error. The J gene is TRBJ1-4, the V gene TRBV19; TRBD1 might be the D (5 bases). CDR1 is LNHDA and CDR2 is SQIVND in the germline V gene (reference sequence). The CDR3 contains 15 residues. CDR3 DNA: TGTGCCAGGAGTAACCCAGGGCAGGGTCATGAAAAACTGTTTTTT. This gives the protein CARSNPGQGHEKLFF.

The V gene is TRBV25-1, the J gene TRBJ2-7, with TRBD1 identical over 7 bases. CDR1 is MGHDK, CDR2 SYGVNS, per germline. V was pared by 5 bases and J by 4 bases, with 5 bases of the junction left unmatched. This CDR3 has 13 residues. CDR3 sequence: CASSQGTVYEQYF. CDR3 nucleotide sequence: TGTGCCAGCAGTCAAGGGACAGTATACGAGCAGTACTTC.

This clone has just a few counts. CDR3 sequence (DNA): TGTGCCAGCAGCTTTAATAACAATCAGCCCCAGCATTTT. Amino acids: CASSFNNNQPQHF. The genes are TRBV11-1 and TRBJ1-5; D call uncertain. The V gene's germline CDR1 is SGHAT and CDR2 FQDESV (reference sequence). The CDR3 spans 13 residues. V shed 3 bases and J shed 3 bases, with 6 bases lying between them.

This clone was picked up a small number of times. The CDR3, as DNA: TGTGCCAGCAGCCTAAGGAAGGTCTACGAGCAGTACTTC. It yields the protein CASSLRKVYEQYF. The rearrangement joins TRBV7-2 to TRBJ2-7, with no clear D. Germline CDR1 reads SGHTA; CDR2 reads FQGNSA. The CDR3 runs to 13 residues. V dropped 5 bases and J dropped 3 bases, with 11 bases sitting between them.